This T cell receptor beta chain is from a study of cytomegalovirus exposure and HLA in healthy donors (dated by TCRdb to 2015 to 2018). For the study in its entirety: According to a later analysis, the 110 or so validation repertoires were produced on the same platform as the 666 repertoires of the first cohort. The study was designed to test whether signatures of past pathogen exposure could be identified by cataloging public T cell receptors. A separate validation cohort of 100 to 150 different subjects was used in addition to the roughly 670-subject first cohort. High-throughput TCR immunosequencing, statistical association of individual TCRs with disease status, and machine learning were combined to predict cytomegalovirus infection status. The paper as a whole reports these results and caveats: The study listed approximately 150 TCR beta chains as associated with cytomegalovirus. The authors suggested that the approach could potentially be generalized to other disease states and immunological phenotypes. The classifier was reported to diagnose cytomegalovirus status with high specificity and sensitivity in both the original cohort and the validation cohort. A later analysis lacked HLA typing for the validation cohort, so it scored co-occurrence in that cohort across all 110 or so repertoires. Three of the identified cytomegalovirus-associated TCR beta chains were confirmed in vitro to be specific for cytomegalovirus antigens. Most TCR sequences were seen in very few donors, while some public TCRs were found in many individuals. In a later analysis, TCRs clustered in the first cohort were found to also tend to co-occur in the roughly 130 validation repertoires, with 85% to 95% of cluster scores above 0.

Libraries were made using the immunoSEQ multiplex PCR assay. On the authors' methods: A statistical classification framework was built for diagnosing cytomegalovirus status from the catalog of TCR beta chain sequences. Held by TCRdb, this immuneACCESS table contains in-frame sequences only and omits some clones. Under half of the omission traces to an unresolved V gene where checked; the cause of the rest is unknown. V, J and clone size derive from that table, while D and trimming were established from the DNA sequence. This sample has 150,000 to 200,000 clones in its table, and about 85% of those were observed once. Of the sample, more than 15% falls within the top ten clones. As for this clone: The clone's antigen remains unknown. The record has no base qualities; no much larger clone is one base away.

The CDR3 measures 13 amino acids from cysteine to phenylalanine. Left in the record is the CDR3 DNA by itself, 39 bases read in frame from the first base. Per the germline V gene (reference sequence), SGHAT is the CDR1 and FQDESV is the CDR2. V was cut back by 2 bases and J by 4 bases, leaving a gap of 8 bases between them. Separate from the roughly 650-subject first cohort, the validation cohort of some 130 subjects was the group to which the donors belonged. This sequence originates from a man between 18 and 29 years old in good health and CMV-seropositive. The V gene is TRBV11-1 and the J gene is TRBJ1-1; tentative D gene TRBD1, with 5 bases matching. The source material was PBMCs. The CDR3 loop reads CASSLTGGTEAFF. The bases read TGTGCCAGCAGCTTAACGGGGGGCACTGAAGCTTTCTTT.